Following are 4 T cell receptor beta chains from one sample sequenced in a study of cytomegalovirus exposure and HLA in healthy donors. In the PCR, 60 Vbeta and 13 Jbeta primers were used. Libraries were prepared by immunoSEQ multiplex PCR; TCRdb keeps only in-frame clonotypes and omits some of them. The table lists some 90,000 clones, over 60% of them singletons. The sample consisted of PBMCs. Source of these receptors: a man aged 25-45 years in good health and CMV-seropositive.

Note on this clone: The junction departs from the called germline gene at one end, perhaps through a read error. The rearrangement uses TRBV6-8 and TRBJ2-3; D is unresolved. From germline, CDR1 is MNHGY and CDR2 SAAAGT. The CDR3 extends over 14 amino acids. The CDR3 region is CASRRRIITDMQYF. For the CDR3, the DNA is TGTGCCAGCAGGAGACGGATCATCACAGATATGCAGTATTTT.

This clone was found a few times. V gene TRBV9 combines with J gene TRBJ1-3; weak D call: TRBD1 (5 bases). Trimming took off 4 bases at V and 1 base at J, with 12 bases between the two ends. Germline V gene lookup returns CDR1 SGDLS and CDR2 YYNGEE. The CDR3 contains 15 residues. CDR3 bases: TGTGCCAGCAGCCCCCGTCACAGGTCTGGAAACACCATATATTTT. It specifies CASSPRHRSGNTIYF. Looking up the rest from reference TRBV9 and TRBJ1-3 gives the full variable domain: DSGVTQTPKHLITATGQRVTLRCSPRSGDLSVYWYQQSLDQGLQFLIQYYNGEERAKGNILERFSAQQFPDLHSELNLSSLELGDSALYFCASSPRHRSGNTIYFGEGSWLTVV.

The chain links TRBV30 to TRBJ2-2; a weak D match, TRBD2 (6 bases). The CDR3 covers 14 residues. Germline-derived CDR1 and CDR2 are GTSNPN and SVGIG (reference sequence). V was cut by 3 bases and J by 1 base, with 9 bases left in between. The CDR3 DNA is TGTGCCTGGAGGGAGGGGTGGAACACCGGGGAGCTGTTTTTT. Protein sequence: CAWREGWNTGELFF.

The chain combines TRBV19 with TRBJ1-1; TRBD1 matches 10 bases. The CDR3 runs to 16 residues. The germline gives CDR1 LNHDA, CDR2 SQIVND (reference sequence). The V and J ends lost 0 bases and 0 bases, in that order; junction bases with no gene match: 1. CDR3: CASSIEDRGMNTEAFF. Written as DNA, the CDR3 is TGTGCCAGTAGTATAGAGGACAGGGGGATGAACACTGAAGCTTTCTTT.